These 25 T cell receptor beta chains were all obtained from the same sample, sequenced in a study of blood T cell repertoires in COVID-19. TCRdb keeps only in-frame clones here, not all; method: immunoSEQ multiplex PCR. Of roughly 260,000 clones listed, approximately 90% are singletons. The material sequenced was PBMCs or T cells enriched from blood (not recorded which). The receptor source for this set is a woman in her 30s with acute COVID-19.

V is TRBV19 and J is TRBJ1-1; the match to TRBD1 covers 12 bases. The CDR3 contains 16 residues. From germline, CDR1 is LNHDA and CDR2 SQIVND (reference sequence). J lost 3 bases, V lost 5 bases, and 7 bases had no gene match. As DNA, the CDR3 is TGTGCCAGTAGTCGTCCCGGGACAGGGGGCTACACTGAAGCTTTCTTT. Translation: CASSRPGTGGYTEAFF.

This clone was detected once. The chain recombines TRBV18 with TRBJ1-3; D is unclear. This CDR3 region has 15 residues. The V and J ends lost 6 bases and 0 bases respectively, with 12 bases between them. Germline loops: CDR1 KGHSH, CDR2 LQKENI. CDR3 coding DNA: TGTGCCAGCTCTCCTGACACCGGCTCTGGAAACACCATATATTTT. The encoded protein is CASSPDTGSGNTIYF.

The chain employs TRBV5-6 and TRBJ2-3, with D possibly TRBD1 on 5 matching bases. The CDR3 is made up of 12 amino acids. The V end lost 7 bases, the J end lost 9 bases, and 15 bases lay between the germline ends. Germline V lookup: CDR1 SGHDT, CDR2 YYEEEE. The CDR3 nucleotides read TGTGCCAGCGCAGAGGCCGCAGGGACGCAGTATTTT. Translating gives CASAEAAGTQYF.

V usage is TRBV6-6 and J usage is TRBJ1-3, with D unclear. There are 15 residues in the CDR3. With 2 bases removed from V and 0 bases from J, the gap between germline ends came to 8 bases. The V gene's germline CDR1 is MNHNY and CDR2 SVGAGI (reference sequence). CDR3 bases: TGTGCCAGCAGTTACAAAAGAGACTCTGGAAACACCATATATTTT. This gives the protein CASSYKRDSGNTIYF.

The chain links TRBV27 to TRBJ2-3, with D perhaps TRBD1 (5 bases). Germline-derived CDR1 and CDR2 are MNHEY and SMNVEV (reference sequence). The V end lost 5 bases, the J end lost 3 bases, and 9 bases lay between the germline ends. The CDR3 consists of 13 residues. Here the CDR3 DNA reads TGTGCCAGCAGTAGGGGCCTAACAGATACGCAGTATTTT. Protein product: CASSRGLTDTQYF.

V and J are TRBV30 and TRBJ2-7; 8 bases agree with TRBD1. Germline loops: CDR1 GTSNPN, CDR2 SVGIG (reference sequence). The CDR3 spans 16 residues. V gave up 0 bases and J gave up 2 bases; unmatched junction bases: 9. CDR3 amino acids: CAWSVHRAGGTYEQYF. DNA of the CDR3: TGTGCCTGGAGTGTACACCGGGCAGGGGGCACCTACGAGCAGTACTTC.

The chain carries TRBV14 and TRBJ2-3; D ambiguous. V shed 4 bases and J shed 4 bases, with 12 bases lying between them. Germline V gene sequence: CDR1 SGHDN, CDR2 FVKESK. This CDR3 is 14 amino acids long. CDR3 sequence (DNA): TGTGCCAGCAGCCTAACTTTCACGGCAGATACGCAGTATTTT. Encoded protein: CASSLTFTADTQYF.

The chain is built from TRBV7-9 and TRBJ2-3; TRBD1 agrees at 9 bases. With V trimmed by 5 bases and J by 0 bases, 12 bases remained unmatched. CDR3 size: 18 residues. Germline CDR1 is SEHNR and CDR2 is FQNEAQ (reference sequence). In DNA form, the CDR3 reads TGTGCCAGCAGCACACAGGGGGCCCTCACTTCTAGCACAGATACGCAGTATTTT. Its translation: CASSTQGALTSSTDTQYF. The full variable domain, its missing parts supplied by reference TRBV7-9 and TRBJ2-3, is DTGVSQNPRHKITKRGQNVTFRCDPISEHNRLYWYRQTLGQGPEFLTYFQNEAQLEKSRLLSDRFSAERPKGSFSTLEIQRTEQGDSAMYLCASSTQGALTSSTDTQYFGPGTRLTVL.

Here the CDR3 reads CATSVTGTSVTGELFF. CDR3 nucleotide sequence: TGTGCCACCAGTGTGACCGGGACTAGCGTCACCGGGGAGCTGTTTTTT. V and J are TRBV24-1 and TRBJ2-2; the match to TRBD2 covers 10 bases. After removal of 5 bases from V and 4 bases from J, the junction contained 6 bases not matched to a gene. This CDR3 is built from 16 residues. From germline, CDR1 is KGHDR and CDR2 SFDVKD.

This chain connects TRBV21-1 to TRBJ1-6; TRBD1 is taken as the D call from the table, unchecked against the DNA. TRBV21-1 has pseudogene status. The CDR3 runs to 19 residues. This CDR3 is CASGPADPGNGTECSPLHF. The CDR3 DNA follows: TGTGCCAGCGGCCCGGCTGATCCGGGCAACGGGACAGAATGTTCACCCCTCCACTTT.

V usage is TRBV7-6 and J usage is TRBJ1-1; 8 bases fit TRBD1. This CDR3 is built from 18 residues. Germline-derived CDR1 and CDR2 are SGHVS and FNYEAQ. The junction had 13 bases not matched to a gene; V was cut back by 0 bases and J by 4 bases. CDR3 residues: CASSLAPLTGGGTTEAFF. DNA of the CDR3: TGTGCCAGCAGCTTAGCGCCTCTTACAGGGGGTGGAACCACTGAAGCTTTCTTT.

This rearrangement joins TRBV29-1 to TRBJ2-7, with 9 nucleotides matching TRBD1. With V trimmed by 4 bases and J by 3 bases, 10 bases remained unmatched. Germline-derived CDR1 and CDR2 are SQVTM and ANQGSEA. The CDR3 has 15 residues. The CDR3 DNA reads as TGCAGCGTTGGGTGGGGGACAGGGTTTCTCTACGAGCAGTACTTC. As protein: CSVGWGTGFLYEQYF.

The chain employs TRBV6-4 and TRBJ2-3, with TRBD2 matching over 7 bases. Germline V gene lookup returns CDR1 MRHNA and CDR2 SNTAGT. Trimming removed 7 bases from V and 4 bases from J; junction bases left unmatched: 11. This CDR3 contains 15 residues. As DNA, the CDR3 is TGTGCCAGCATGCCGTGGGCGGGAGCGGCAGATACGCAGTATTTT. Protein sequence: CASMPWAGAADTQYF.

The rearrangement joins TRBV18 to TRBJ1-1; 7 bases match TRBD1. In germline, CDR1 is KGHSH, CDR2 LQKENI. CDR3 length: 14 residues. V lost 3 bases and J lost 4; bases outside the gene matches: 5. The DNA for the CDR3 is TGTGCCAGCTCACCGCGGACAGGTCCCACTGAAGCTTTCTTT. This gives the protein CASSPRTGPTEAFF.

The rearrangement joins TRBV4-2 to TRBJ1-3; D unclear. Germline CDR1 is LGHNA and CDR2 is YNFKEQ. CDR3 length: 18 residues. Trimming removed 0 bases from V and 4 bases from J, with 19 bases in between. CDR3: CASSQEEVQTRRGNTIYF. The CDR3 bases are TGTGCCAGCAGCCAAGAGGAGGTTCAGACTAGAAGGGGAAACACCATATATTTT.

The CDR3 here is CASSRKGLAGAWEQFF. CDR3 sequence (DNA): TGTGCCAGCAGCCGCAAAGGACTAGCGGGAGCGTGGGAGCAGTTCTTC. The rearrangement joins TRBV11-2 to TRBJ2-1; 13 nucleotides agree with TRBD2. The ends lost 5 bases at V and 10 bases at J; junction bases unmatched: 11. The CDR3 is made up of 16 amino acids. Germline CDR1 and CDR2: SGHAT and FQNNGV.

The chain carries TRBV10-3 and TRBJ1-4, with 10 bases that match TRBD1. The CDR3 has 15 residues. The ends lost 3 bases at V and 8 bases at J; junction bases unmatched: 6. Germline CDR1 is ENHRY and CDR2 is SYGVKD. The CDR3 DNA is TGTGCCATCAGTGACTCGGGACAGGGGTCGGAAAAACTGTTTTTT. Its translation is CAISDSGQGSEKLFF.

Of note for this clone: The same CDR3 arises from other DNA sequences in this sample as well. This chain links TRBV18 with TRBJ1-1; D is uncertain. Germline loops: CDR1 KGHSH, CDR2 LQKENI. Deletions cut 3 bases from V and 1 base from J, with 6 bases between. This CDR3 has 13 amino acids. CDR3 nucleotides: TGTGCCAGCTCACCCGCGGAGAACACTGAAGCTTTCTTT. Translation gives CASSPAENTEAFF.

This chain uses TRBV28 with TRBJ1-5; TRBD1 is a possible D gene (5 bases). V was clipped by 2 bases and J by 6 bases, with 14 bases between them. The germline V gene has CDR1 MDHEN and CDR2 SYDVKM. The CDR3 consists of 15 residues. The CDR3 loop is CASSLGPQGAQPQHF. The CDR3 DNA reads as TGTGCCAGCAGTTTAGGGCCCCAAGGGGCTCAGCCCCAGCATTTT.

V usage is TRBV5-1 and J usage is TRBJ2-5; 7 nucleotides line up with TRBD1. V lost 4 bases and J lost 0; bases outside the gene matches: 3. The length of the CDR3 is 14 residues. Germline V gene lookup returns CDR1 SGHRS and CDR2 YFSETQ. The CDR3 region has the DNA TGCGCCAGCAGCATGGGACAGTACCAAGAGACCCAGTACTTC. Translated, it gives CASSMGQYQETQYF.

V and J are TRBV28 and TRBJ2-7, with D uncertain. V was cut by 6 bases and J by 0 bases, with 9 bases left in between. Germline CDR1 and CDR2: MDHEN and SYDVKM. This CDR3 spans 13 amino acids. The CDR3 region is CASRKTLSYEQYF. CDR3 nucleotides: TGTGCCAGCAGGAAGACACTCTCCTACGAGCAGTACTTC.

With respect to this clone: Compared with germline, one end of the junction differs, possibly owing to a read error. This chain links TRBV5-8 with TRBJ1-5; D gene uncertain. CDR3 length: 12 residues. The germline CDR1 and CDR2 sequences are SGHTS and YDEGEE. The CDR3 bases are TGTGCCAGCAGGTTGGTAAATCAGCCCCAGCATTTT. Its protein is CASRLVNQPQHF.

This chain joins TRBV9 and TRBJ2-5; TRBD2 aligns across 11 bases. From germline, CDR1 is SGDLS and CDR2 YYNGEE. The CDR3 runs to 14 residues. V gave up 5 bases and J gave up 3 bases; unmatched junction bases: 3. CDR3 loop: CASRPGLAEETQYF. The CDR3 DNA is TGTGCCAGCAGGCCGGGACTAGCGGAAGAGACCCAGTACTTC.

V and J are TRBV7-3 and TRBJ2-6; 9 bases match TRBD2. The V gene end was trimmed by 0 bases and the J gene end by 0 bases; junction bases not matched to a gene: 6. This CDR3 has 19 amino acids. CDR1 is SGHTA, CDR2 FQGTGA, per germline. The CDR3 loop reads CASSLTSGSPSSGANVLTF. The CDR3 DNA reads TGTGCCAGCAGCTTAACTAGCGGGAGTCCGTCCTCTGGGGCCAACGTCCTGACTTTC. Full variable domain (missing parts from reference TRBV7-3 and TRBJ2-6): GAGVSQTPSNKVTEKGKYVELRCDPISGHTALYWYRQSLGQGPEFLIYFQGTGAADDSGLPNDRFFAVRPEGSVSTLKIQRTERGDSAVYLCASSLTSGSPSSGANVLTFGAGSRLTVL.

V gene TRBV7-9 combines with J gene TRBJ2-1; 12 bases map to TRBD2. The germline gives CDR1 SEHNR, CDR2 FQNEAQ (reference sequence). The V and J ends lost 4 bases and 9 bases, in that order; junction bases with no gene match: 19. This CDR3 is 19 amino acids long. CDR3 in DNA: TGTGCCAGCAGCTCCCGGACTAGCGGGAAGGCCTCGGCCGACAGTGAGCAGTTCTTC. It codes for CASSSRTSGKASADSEQFF.